This T cell receptor (beta chain) was captured in a study of blood T cell repertoires in COVID-19. The repertoire was sequenced with immunoSEQ multiplex PCR; TCRdb's copy has only in-frame clones and lacks some. Found here are approximately 220,000 clones, over 80% of them singletons; the top ten hold 6.8%. Input material: PBMCs or T cells enriched from blood (not recorded which). This TCR was recovered from a woman aged 40 to 50 who had recovered from COVID-19.

Written as DNA, the CDR3 is TGTGCCAGCCGACTTCACGGCCAAGAGACCCAGTACTTC. Amino acids: CASRLHGQETQYF. This chain joins TRBV27 and TRBJ2-5, with D uncertain. Germline V CDR1 and CDR2: MNHEY, SMNVEV (reference sequence). The V gene lost 8 bases and the J gene lost 1 base, with 11 bases spanning the gap. This CDR3 spans 13 amino acids.